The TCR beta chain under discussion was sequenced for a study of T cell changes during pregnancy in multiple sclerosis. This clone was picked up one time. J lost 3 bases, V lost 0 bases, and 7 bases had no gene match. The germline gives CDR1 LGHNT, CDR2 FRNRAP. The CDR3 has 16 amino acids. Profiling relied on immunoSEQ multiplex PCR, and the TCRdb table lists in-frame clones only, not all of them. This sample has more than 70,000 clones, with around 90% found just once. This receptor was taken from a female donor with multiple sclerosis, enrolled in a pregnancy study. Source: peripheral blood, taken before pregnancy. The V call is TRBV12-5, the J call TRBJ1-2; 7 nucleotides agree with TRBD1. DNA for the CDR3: TGTGCTAGTGGTTTGGTACTGCAGGGGGTGGACTATGGCTACACCTTC. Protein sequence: CASGLVLQGVDYGYTF.